The clone carrying this TCR beta chain was picked up one time. The PCR made use of 60 Vbeta and 13 Jbeta primers. Profiling relied on immunoSEQ multiplex PCR, and the TCRdb table lists in-frame clones only, not all of them. Of some 140,000 clones in the sample, 65% to 80% were seen once. Each donor was nominally healthy when sampled (though unrecorded immune exposures were likely). The germline V and J ends were trimmed by 8 bases and 5 bases, with 19 bases remaining between them. The CDR3 contains 14 residues. From germline, CDR1 is MNHEY and CDR2 SVGAGI. The data originate from a study of cytomegalovirus exposure and HLA in healthy donors.

The receptor's source is a man aged 40-49 years in good health and CMV-seropositive. The chain carries TRBV6-5 and TRBJ2-7; possibly TRBD2 for D (6 bases). What was sequenced was PBMCs. The CDR3 sequence is CASSSGGFGNEQYF. CDR3 sequence (DNA): TGTGCCAGCTCCTCCGGGGGATTCGGGAACGAGCAGTACTTC.